This T cell receptor (beta chain) was found in a study of cytomegalovirus exposure and HLA in healthy donors. Study-wide results and caveats: Later on, an analysis found that several of the most significant clusters appeared to be linked to common viral pathogens, which included parvovirus B19. For most subjects, TCR beta sequences were reported to predict HLA-A and HLA-B alleles with accuracy. The study put 150 or so TCR beta chains on its list as cytomegalovirus-associated. Information on immune exposure was restricted to one variable (CMV serostatus).

The germline V gene encodes CDR1 PRHDT and CDR2 FYEKMQ (reference sequence). The CDR3 is 15 residues long. With 4 bases clipped from V and 3 bases from J, the junction kept 6 bases outside the gene matches. Regarding this clone: The antigen remains unidentified.

Amplification used 60 Vbeta primers and 13 Jbeta primers. Using immunoSEQ multiplex PCR, the repertoire was profiled, and TCRdb retains in-frame clones only, with some absent. The sample spans tens of thousands of clones; the ten largest clones claim around 5.9%. The receptor was isolated from a human donor in good health. The chain employs TRBV13 and TRBJ2-7, with TRBD2 identical over 10 bases. Sequenced input: PBMCs. For the CDR3, the DNA is TGTGCCAGCAGCTCCCGGGCTAGCGGGGGCTACGAGCAGTACTTC. Its translation: CASSSRASGGYEQYF.